This T cell receptor beta chain derives from a study of blood T cell repertoires in COVID-19. Cohort 3 donors counted as recovered after two negative PCRs, clearance, or resolved symptoms. CDR1 and CDR2 (germline): SQVTM, ANQGSEA. CDR3 size: 11 residues. Trimming removed 2 bases from V and 6 bases from J, with 7 bases in between. Remarks on this clone: This specimen includes other DNA sequences encoding the same CDR3.

The assay was immunoSEQ multiplex PCR, and TCRdb's table has in-frame clones only and misses some. The sample lists 150,000 to 200,000 clones; about 85% were seen once. The chain combines TRBV29-1 with TRBJ1-2; D unresolved. This TCR was recovered from a man in his forties or fifties who had recovered from COVID-19. Sequencing input: PBMCs or T cells enriched from blood (not recorded which). In DNA form, the CDR3 reads TGCAGCGTTGAACGGGGTAATGGCTACACCTTC. It specifies CSVERGNGYTF. Based on the CDR3 plus reference TRBV29-1 and TRBJ1-2, the full variable domain is SAVISQKPSRDICQRGTSLTIQCQVDSQVTMMFWYRQQPGQSLTLIATANQGSEATYESGFVIDKFPISRPNLTFSTLTVSNMSPEDSSIYLCSVERGNGYTFGSGTRLTVV.